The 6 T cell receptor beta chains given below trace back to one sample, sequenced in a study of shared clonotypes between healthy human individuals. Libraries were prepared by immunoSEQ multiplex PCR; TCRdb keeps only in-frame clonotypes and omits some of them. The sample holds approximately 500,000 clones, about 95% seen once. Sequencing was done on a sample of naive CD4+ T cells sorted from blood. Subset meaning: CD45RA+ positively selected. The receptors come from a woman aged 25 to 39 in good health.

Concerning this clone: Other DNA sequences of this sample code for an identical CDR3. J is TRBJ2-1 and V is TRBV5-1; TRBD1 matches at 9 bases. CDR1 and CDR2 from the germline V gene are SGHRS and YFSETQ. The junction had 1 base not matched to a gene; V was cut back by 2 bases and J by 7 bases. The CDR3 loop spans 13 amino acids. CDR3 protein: CASSLGTGNEQFF. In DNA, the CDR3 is TGCGCCAGCAGCTTAGGGACAGGGAATGAGCAGTTCTTC.

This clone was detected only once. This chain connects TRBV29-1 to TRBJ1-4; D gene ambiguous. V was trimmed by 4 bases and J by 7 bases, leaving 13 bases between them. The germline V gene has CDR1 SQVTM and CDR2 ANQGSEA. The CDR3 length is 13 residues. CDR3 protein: CSVGLRLGEKLFF. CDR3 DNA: TGCAGCGTTGGTCTCCGGTTGGGTGAAAAACTGTTTTTT.

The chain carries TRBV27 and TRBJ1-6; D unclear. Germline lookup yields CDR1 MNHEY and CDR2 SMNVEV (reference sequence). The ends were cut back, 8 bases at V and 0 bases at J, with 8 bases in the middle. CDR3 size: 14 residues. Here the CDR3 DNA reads TGTGCCAGCCAGAAGAGCTCCTATAATTCACCCCTCCACTTT. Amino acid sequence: CASQKSSYNSPLHF.

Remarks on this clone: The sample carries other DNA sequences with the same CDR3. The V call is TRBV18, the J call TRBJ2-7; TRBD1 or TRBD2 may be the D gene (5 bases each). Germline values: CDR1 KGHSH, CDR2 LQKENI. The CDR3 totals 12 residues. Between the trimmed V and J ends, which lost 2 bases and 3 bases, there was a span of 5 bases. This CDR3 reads CASSPGGYEQYF. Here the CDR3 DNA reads TGTGCCAGCTCACCAGGGGGCTACGAGCAGTACTTC.

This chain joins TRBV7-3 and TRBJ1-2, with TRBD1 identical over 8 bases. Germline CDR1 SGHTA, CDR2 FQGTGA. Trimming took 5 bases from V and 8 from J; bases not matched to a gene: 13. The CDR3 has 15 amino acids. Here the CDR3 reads CASSPRQGMASGYTF. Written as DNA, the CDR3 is TGTGCCAGCAGCCCGCGACAGGGGATGGCCTCCGGCTACACCTTC.

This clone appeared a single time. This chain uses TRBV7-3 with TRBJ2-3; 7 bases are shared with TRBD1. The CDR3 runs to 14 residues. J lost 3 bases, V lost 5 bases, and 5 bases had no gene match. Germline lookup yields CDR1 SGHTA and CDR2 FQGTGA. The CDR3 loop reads CASSPRGSTDTQYF. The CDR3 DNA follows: TGTGCCAGCAGCCCCAGGGGGTCGACAGATACGCAGTATTTT. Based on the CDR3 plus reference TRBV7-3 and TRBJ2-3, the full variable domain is GAGVSQTPSNKVTEKGKYVELRCDPISGHTALYWYRQSLGQGPEFLIYFQGTGAADDSGLPNDRFFAVRPEGSVSTLKIQRTERGDSAVYLCASSPRGSTDTQYFGPGTRLTVL.